This TCR beta chain emerged from a study of blood T cell repertoires in COVID-19. Study-level background: Collection of acute and convalescent COVID-19 samples took place in the United States, Italy and Spain. T cells, B-cell-depleted T cells, or PBMCs provided the cDNA or gDNA that served as material.

The CDR3 is made up of 15 amino acids. The germline V gene encodes CDR1 KGHSH and CDR2 LQKENI. With V trimmed by 2 bases and J by 5 bases, 8 bases remained unmatched. This study enrolled people aged about 18 to 100 from about 24 US geographic areas. How the authors handled the data: For nucleated cells, counts were estimated from reference gene primer amplification. The method was immunoSEQ multiplex PCR; TCRdb's version includes in-frame clones alone and lacks a portion of them. Clone size and the V and J calls come from that table; the DNA yielded D and trimming. The table shows 200,000 to 300,000 clones, with around 88% occurring only once.

The specimen was PBMCs or T cells enriched from blood (not recorded which). This chain links TRBV18 with TRBJ1-1, with 7 bases matching TRBD1. This clonotype was sampled from a woman aged 40 to 50 with acute COVID-19. This CDR3 is CASSPKYRGGTEAFF. DNA of the CDR3: TGTGCCAGCTCACCAAAATACAGGGGAGGTACTGAAGCTTTCTTT. The complete variable domain, with remaining parts taken from reference TRBV18 and TRBJ1-1, reads NAGVMQNPRHLVRRRGQEARLRCSPMKGHSHVYWYRQLPEEGLKFMVYLQKENIIDESGMPKERFSAEFPKEGPSILRIQQVVRGDSAAYFCASSPKYRGGTEAFFGQGTRLTVV.